Shown below are 7 T cell receptor beta chains from a single sample sequenced in a study of identifying expanded T cells in peripheral blood. Repertoires were generated with immunoSEQ multiplex PCR, while TCRdb's copy carries only in-frame clones and drops some. This sample has some 120,000 clones, with 75% to 90% found just once. The sequenced sample was blood. All receptors come from a person between 18 and 75 years old in good health.

The chain joins TRBV4-1 to TRBJ1-2; possible D gene TRBD1, 5 bases. The CDR3 has 14 residues. Trimming left V 4 bases short and J 2 bases short, with 11 bases between. Germline V CDR1 and CDR2: MGHRA, YSYEKL. The DNA of the CDR3 is TGCGCCAGCAGCCGCAAGACAGAGAACTATGGCTACACCTTC. Residues: CASSRKTENYGYTF.

The chain joins TRBV27 to TRBJ2-3; D perhaps matches TRBD2 (5 bases). The germline V and J ends were trimmed by 5 bases and 5 bases, with 17 bases remaining between them. Germline CDR1 reads MNHEY; CDR2 reads SMNVEV (reference sequence). This CDR3 comprises 15 residues. The CDR3 coding sequence is TGTGCCAGCAGTCCAACTAGATTTGGCCAAGATACGCAGTATTTT. Its translation is CASSPTRFGQDTQYF.

Only a few counts were recorded for this clone. The chain combines TRBV27 with TRBJ1-6, with no clear D. Germline lookup yields CDR1 MNHEY and CDR2 SMNVEV (reference sequence). The V gene lost 5 bases and the J gene lost 14 bases, with 16 bases spanning the gap. This CDR3 comprises 13 residues. CDR3 loop: CASSQDRLNALHF. CDR3 DNA sequence: TGTGCCAGCAGTCAGGACCGGCTTAACGCCCTCCACTTT.

This sequence joins TRBV4-3 and TRBJ1-1; D is perhaps TRBD1 (5 bases). This CDR3 contains 15 residues. Deletions cut 0 bases from V and 8 bases from J, with 16 bases between. Looked up from germline, CDR1 is LGHNA and CDR2 is YSLEER. The CDR3 DNA reads TGCGCCAGCAGCCAAGATACCGGTAGGGGCACCGAAGCTTTCTTT. It yields the protein CASSQDTGRGTEAFF.

The rearrangement joins TRBV7-9 to TRBJ1-3; D unclear. The V and J ends lost 0 bases and 4 bases respectively, with 4 bases between them. CDR1 SEHNR and CDR2 FQNEAQ come from the germline V gene (reference sequence). This CDR3 has 13 amino acids. CDR3 region: CASSLAEGNTIYF. The CDR3 coding sequence is TGTGCCAGCAGCTTAGCCGAGGGAAACACCATATATTTT.

The chain joins TRBV6-5 to TRBJ2-3; tentatively, D is TRBD1 or TRBD2 (5 bases each). Germline lookup yields CDR1 MNHEY and CDR2 SVGAGI. The V end was cut by 8 bases, the J end by 6 bases, with 15 bases between. This CDR3 contains 13 residues. CDR3 in amino acids: CASLKAGTDTQYF. The CDR3 region has the DNA TGTGCCAGCCTAAAGGCAGGGACGGATACGCAGTATTTT.

The chain uses TRBV14 and TRBJ2-7, with D perhaps TRBD2 (5 bases). The V gene lost 5 bases and the J gene lost 3 bases, with 11 bases spanning the gap. This CDR3 has 13 amino acids. The germline V gene has CDR1 SGHDN and CDR2 FVKESK. The CDR3 region is CASSLSRGYEQYF. CDR3 nucleotides: TGTGCCAGCAGCTTATCCCGGGGCTACGAGCAGTACTTC.